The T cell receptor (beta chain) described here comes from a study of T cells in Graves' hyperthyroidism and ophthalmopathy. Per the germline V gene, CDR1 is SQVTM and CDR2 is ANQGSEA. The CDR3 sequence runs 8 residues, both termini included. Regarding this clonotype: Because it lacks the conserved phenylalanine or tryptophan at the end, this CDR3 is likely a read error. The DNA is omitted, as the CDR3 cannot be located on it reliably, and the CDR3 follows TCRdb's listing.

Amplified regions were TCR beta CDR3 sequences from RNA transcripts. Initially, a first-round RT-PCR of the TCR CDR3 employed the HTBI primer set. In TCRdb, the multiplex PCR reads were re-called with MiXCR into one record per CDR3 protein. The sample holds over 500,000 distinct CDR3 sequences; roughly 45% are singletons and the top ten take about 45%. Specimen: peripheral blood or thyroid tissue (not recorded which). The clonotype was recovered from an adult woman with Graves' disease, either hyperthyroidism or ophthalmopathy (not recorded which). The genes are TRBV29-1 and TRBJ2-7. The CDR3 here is CSVGRPNT.